Below, 6 T cell receptor beta chains from the same sample are listed, as sequenced in a study of CD8+CD57+ T cells in acquired aplastic anemia. The use of genomic DNA as template underpinned the TCR beta VDJ and CDR3 profiling. MiXCR was run by TCRdb on the reads, yielding one entry per CDR3 protein. The sample includes hundreds of thousands of distinct CDR3 sequences, about two thirds seen only once; the top ten take 3.5% to 4.5%. Sequencing was performed on sorted CD4+, CD8+, or CD8+CD57+ T cells (not recorded which) from PBMCs. These receptor sequences come from a human donor in good health, serving as a control.

Here the CDR3 DNA reads TGTGCCAGCAGCCCAGCCCCCAGGGACAACGCCTTCTTT. Translated, it gives CASSPAPRDNAFF. V is TRBV7-2 and J is TRBJ1-1; maybe TRBD1 (6 bases). Trimming took 5 bases from V and 14 from J, leaving 21 bases between them. The germline gives CDR1 SGHTA, CDR2 FQGNSA. The CDR3 length is 13 residues.

For this clonotype: Compared with germline, one end of the junction differs, possibly owing to a read error. This chain uses TRBV7-2 with TRBJ1-4; D is uncertain. CDR1 SGHTA and CDR2 FQGNSA come from the germline V gene. This CDR3 comprises 14 residues. The DNA for the CDR3 is TGTGCCAGCAGCTTAGGCGGCGGTCACGAAACACTGTTCTTT. This sequence encodes CASSLGGGHETLFF.

The J gene is TRBJ2-7, the V gene TRBV7-2, with 7 bases identical to TRBD1. The CDR3 runs to 14 residues. The germline CDR1 and CDR2 sequences are SGHTA and FQGNSA. V was clipped by 5 bases and J by 2 bases; unmatched bases: 6. The CDR3 loop reads CASSEGASPYEQYF. The CDR3 nucleotides are TGTGCCAGCAGCGAGGGGGCCAGCCCCTACGAGCAGTACTTC. The variable domain in full, completed from reference TRBV7-2 and TRBJ2-7, reads GAGVSQSPSNKVTEKGKDVELRCDPISGHTALYWYRQSLGQGLEFLIYFQGNSAPDKSGLPSDRFSAERTGGSVSTLTIQRTQQEDSAVYLCASSEGASPYEQYFGPGTRLTVT.

For this clonotype: The germline gene is not matched at one end of the junction; a read error may be the cause. DNA for the CDR3: TGTGCCACCATCCGGAAGGAGGAAAGCCAACCGCCCCAGCGTTTT. It specifies CATIRKEESQPPQRF. The chain uses TRBV24-1 and TRBJ1-5; D is unresolved. Germline assignment: CDR1 KGHDR and CDR2 SFDVKD. The CDR3 extends over 15 amino acids.

This clonotype was recorded once. The chain carries TRBV29-1 and TRBJ1-4; no reliable D call. CDR1 and CDR2 from the germline V gene are SQVTM and ANQGSEA. V lost 5 bases to trimming and J lost 8 bases, with 15 bases between them. The length of the CDR3 is 13 residues. The CDR3 sequence is CSVTAGSIEKLFF. Here the CDR3 DNA reads TGCAGCGTTACGGCTGGCTCGATCGAAAAACTGTTTTTT.

The V call is TRBV6-1, the J call TRBJ1-2; no reliable D call. Looked up from germline, CDR1 is MNHNS and CDR2 is SASEGT. The CDR3 is made up of 14 amino acids. Trimming stripped 5 bases from V and 3 bases from J, with 13 bases between. The CDR3 nucleotides are TGTGCCAGCAGTAACATCCAGAGAGACTATGGCTACACCTTC. This codes for CASSNIQRDYGYTF.